This TCR beta chain was documented in a study of CD8+ T cells in alopecia areata. Study-level background: Treated individuals took tofacitinib by mouth, 5 to 10 mg twice daily.

Germline V lookup: CDR1 DFQATT, CDR2 SNEGSKA (reference sequence). There are 11 residues in the CDR3. With 5 bases removed from V and 6 bases from J, the gap between germline ends came to 11 bases. Investigators isolated RNA and reverse transcribed it into cDNA to act as the sequencing template. Libraries were prepared by immunoSEQ multiplex PCR; TCRdb keeps only in-frame clonotypes and omits some of them. The sample includes over 250,000 clones, roughly 63% of them seen just once. The sample's treatment: oral pan-JAK inhibitor, 5-10 mg twice daily. Sequences were derived from CD4+ T cells sorted from blood, sampled at approximately week 51, from a patient treated with tofacitinib. The sequence was obtained from a human donor with alopecia areata. The gene calls are TRBV20-1 and TRBJ2-7; the D is unclear. CDR3 DNA: TGCAGTGCTGGCCCCGCGGTCGAGCAGTACTTC. Amino acid sequence: CSAGPAVEQYF.